The 5 T cell receptor beta chains below all came from one sample that was sequenced in a study of CD8 T cells in ankylosing spondylitis. TCRdb redid the calling of the 5' RACE reads with MiXCR, one entry per CDR3 protein. Of more than 250,000 distinct CDR3 sequences in the sample, roughly 11% are singletons; the top ten hold 8% to 9.5%. Sequencing input: blood, either unsorted or a sorted T cell fraction (not recorded which). Receptors were obtained from a female donor with ankylosing spondylitis or in good health (not recorded which).

CDR3: CASSFQRLNADTQYF. Written as DNA, the CDR3 is TGTGCCAGCAGCTTTCAGCGTCTGAACGCAGATACGCAGTATTTT. The chain joins TRBV7-2 to TRBJ2-3, with D unclear. There are 15 residues in the CDR3. In germline, CDR1 is SGHTA, CDR2 FQGNSA. The V gene lost 3 bases and the J gene lost 4 bases, with 14 bases spanning the gap.

This clonotype was seen ten or more times. The chain carries TRBV7-8 and TRBJ2-1, with D possibly matching TRBD1 (6 bases). This CDR3 is built from 14 residues. V lost 6 bases and J lost 3, with 12 bases in between. Germline values: CDR1 SGHVS, CDR2 FQNEAQ. The CDR3 is CASRTSGHYNEQFF. The CDR3 region has the DNA TGTGCCAGCAGAACCTCGGGACACTACAATGAGCAGTTCTTC.

This clonotype was observed a single time. In this CDR3 the conserved last residue, phenylalanine or tryptophan, is missing, so a read error is likely. The chain combines TRBV5-1 with TRBJ2-6, with D hard to call. Deletions cut 0 bases from V and 4 bases from J, with 11 bases between. The CDR3 extends over 16 amino acids. CDR1 and CDR2 (germline): SGHRS, YFSETQ. The CDR3 region is CASSLVDFSGANVLTI. The CDR3 DNA reads TGCGCCAGCAGCTTGGTTGACTTCTCCGGGGCCAACGTCCTGACTATC.

The chain joins TRBV20-1 to TRBJ2-7, with 9 bases matching TRBD1. The CDR3 has 12 amino acids. Germline CDR1 reads DFQATT; CDR2 reads SNEGSKA (reference sequence). V lost 7 bases and J lost 3; bases outside the gene matches: 4. The CDR3, as DNA: TGCAGTGGATCGGGACAGGGCTACGAGCAGTACTTC. The encoded protein is CSGSGQGYEQYF.

The chain links TRBV18 to TRBJ1-2; 7 bases align to TRBD1. The germline gives CDR1 KGHSH, CDR2 LQKENI. This CDR3 has 15 residues. The J segment lost 3 bases and the V segment lost 8 bases, leaving 12 bases of the junction unmatched. The CDR3 reads CASQRQGGSDYGYTF. CDR3 nucleotide sequence: TGTGCCAGCCAACGTCAGGGGGGCTCTGACTATGGCTACACCTTC.